What follows are 16 T cell receptor beta chains derived from one specimen sequenced in a study of tumor and adjacent non-tumor tissue in lung cancer. Three rounds of nested PCR, following a modified ARM-PCR protocol, produced the TCRbeta library. Via MiXCR, TCRdb re-called the multiplex PCR reads, giving one row per CDR3 protein. The sample has roughly 200,000 distinct CDR3 sequences, 71% seen once; the top ten hold less than 25%. This sample's RNA came from whole unsorted tissue. Sequences were obtained from lung tumor tissue. Source of these receptors: a man between 60 and 75 years old with non-small cell lung cancer.

This clonotype has ten or more counts. V is TRBV20-1 and J is TRBJ1-5; a possible D gene is TRBD1 (5 bases). The germline V gene encodes CDR1 DFQATT and CDR2 SNEGSKA (reference sequence). The length of the CDR3 is 12 residues. Trimming left V 7 bases short and J 3 bases short, with 10 bases between. This CDR3 is CSVKGVNQPQHF. CDR3 DNA sequence: TGCAGTGTGAAAGGGGTCAATCAGCCCCAGCATTTT.

This clonotype showed up just once. The chain has TRBV11-1 and TRBJ2-7, with 7 bases matching TRBD1. V shed 7 bases and J 0 bases; nucleotides not matched to a gene: 9. Germline values: CDR1 SGHAT, CDR2 FQDESV (reference sequence). The CDR3 is made up of 15 amino acids. The CDR3, as DNA: TGTGCCAGCAACTTTCGGGACAGTAGCTCCTACGAGCAGTACTTC. Encoded protein: CASNFRDSSSYEQYF.

This clonotype was detected only once. The limits of the CDR3 on the DNA are not certain, so only TCRdb's listed CDR3 is given. The chain employs TRBV28 and TRBJ1-2; the table's D gene call, TRBD1, was not cross checked with the DNA. The CDR3 is 16 amino acids long, termini counted. The germline V gene has CDR1 MDHEN and CDR2 SYDVKM. The CDR3 spells CACSLVLGQGLYGCTF.

This clonotype was observed many times. The gene calls are TRBV11-2 and TRBJ2-3; D is unclear. Looked up from germline, CDR1 is SGHAT and CDR2 is FQNNGV. Trimming left V 2 bases short and J 0 bases short, with 9 bases between. CDR3 size: 15 residues. The CDR3 sequence is CASSLQTSSTDTQYF. The CDR3 nucleotides are TGTGCCAGCAGCTTACAAACCTCTAGCACAGATACGCAGTATTTT.

The chain carries TRBV20-1 and TRBJ2-4; maybe TRBD2 (5 bases). The CDR3 has 13 amino acids. Between the trimmed V and J ends, which lost 3 bases and 4 bases, there was a span of 10 bases. The germline gives CDR1 DFQATT, CDR2 SNEGSKA (reference sequence). CDR3 residues: CSASGVGKNIQYF. The DNA for the CDR3 is TGCAGTGCTAGCGGGGTAGGAAAAAACATTCAGTACTTC.

This clonotype was seen repeatedly, ten times or more. The CDR3 coding sequence is TGTGCCAGCAGCTTCCCGGGACAGGTTGAAGCTTTCTTT. This translates into CASSFPGQVEAFF. The chain employs TRBV11-2 and TRBJ1-1; TRBD1 agrees at 8 bases. Germline loops: CDR1 SGHAT, CDR2 FQNNGV. Germline trimming cut 3 bases from V and 7 bases from J; bases unmatched to any gene: 4. The CDR3 runs to 13 residues.

Of note for this clonotype: This may be a read error, as it is one base from a much larger clone. The rearrangement links TRBV20-1 to TRBJ1-6; D perhaps matches TRBD1 (6 bases). CDR1 and CDR2 from the germline V gene are DFQATT and SNEGSKA (reference sequence). This CDR3 has 13 amino acids. CDR3 nucleotide sequence: TGCAGTGCTAGCGGACAGCAGAATTCACCCCTCCAGTTT. This gives the protein CSASGQQNSPLQF.

This rearrangement joins TRBV6-1 to TRBJ1-1; D not certain. CDR1 MNHNS and CDR2 SASEGT come from the germline V gene. This CDR3 contains 12 residues. Trimming took 3 bases from V and 13 from J, leaving 15 bases between them. Here the CDR3 reads CASSENTWRVFF. CDR3 in DNA: TGTGCCAGCAGTGAGAATACGTGGAGAGTTTTCTTT.

In regard to this clonotype: At one end, the junction sequence differs from germline, possibly due to a read error. The V gene is TRBV6-6, the J gene TRBJ1-1; D is uncertain. The CDR3 is 16 amino acids. Germline loops: CDR1 MNHNY, CDR2 SVGAGI (reference sequence). The CDR3 sequence is CACSNRLDGRNTEAFF. The CDR3 region has the DNA TGTGCCTGCAGTAATCGCCTGGACGGACGGAACACTGAAGCCTTCTTT.

In regard to this clonotype: Germline is not matched at one junction end, which may reflect a read error. This chain joins TRBV4-1 and TRBJ2-5; 14 bases agree with TRBD2. The germline CDR1 and CDR2 sequences are MGHRA and YSYEKL. This CDR3 has 17 amino acids. The CDR3 spells CASSLTSGGELQEAQYF. The CDR3 nucleotides are TGCGCCAGCAGCCTGACTAGCGGGGGGGAGCTGCAAGAGGCCCAGTACTTC.

V usage is TRBV4-3 and J usage is TRBJ1-1, with D uncertain. CDR1 LGHNA and CDR2 YSLEER come from the germline V gene. Trimming cost V 0 bases and J 3 bases, with 17 bases left between them. The CDR3 is made up of 17 amino acids. CDR3 sequence reads: CASSQDVPSSSDTEAFF. The DNA of the CDR3 is TGCGCCAGCAGCCAAGATGTTCCGAGCAGTTCGGACACTGAAGCTTTCTTT.

This chain connects TRBV12-3 or TRBV12-4 to TRBJ1-1, with a possible D match to TRBD1 (5 bases). Deletions cut 6 bases from V and 1 base from J, with 12 bases between. This CDR3 is 14 amino acids long. The CDR3 sequence: CASSRRAGNTEAFF. CDR3 coding DNA: TGTGCCAGCAGCCGCAGGGCTGGGAACACTGAAGCTTTCTTT.

J is TRBJ1-1 and V is TRBV7-9; weak D call: TRBD1 (6 bases). Germline loops: CDR1 SEHNR, CDR2 FQNEAQ (reference sequence). CDR3 size: 15 residues. The V end lost 3 bases, the J end lost 1 base, and 12 bases lay between the germline ends. CDR3: CASSFQGLGNTEAFF. CDR3 nucleotides: TGTGCCAGCAGCTTTCAGGGGCTAGGGAACACTGAAGCTTTCTTT.

This clonotype turned up a few times. The chain employs TRBV12-3 or TRBV12-4 and TRBJ1-1, with D possibly TRBD1 on 5 matching bases. V dropped 9 bases and J dropped 0 bases, with 23 bases sitting between them. This CDR3 spans 17 amino acids. CDR3 region: CARSDRGGAKMNTEAFF. The CDR3 region has the DNA TGTGCCAGAAGTGATAGAGGAGGGGCCAAGATGAACACTGAAGCTTTCTTT.

This sequence joins TRBV6-5 and TRBJ2-1; the match to TRBD2 covers 7 bases. This CDR3 contains 14 residues. V shed 8 bases and J 9 bases; nucleotides not matched to a gene: 13. Germline assignment: CDR1 MNHEY and CDR2 SVGAGI. DNA for the CDR3: TGTGCCAGCCTTGCGAGTAGCGGGCCTACTGAGCAGTTCTTC. Residues: CASLASSGPTEQFF.

Concerning this clonotype itself: A read error may be the cause here, since a much bigger clone is one base away. This chain joins TRBV29-1 and TRBJ1-2; 9 positions agree with TRBD1. The CDR3 is 13 residues long. The germline V gene has CDR1 SQVTM and CDR2 ANQGSEA. CDR3 residues: CRVGTGGIYGYTF. CDR3 DNA sequence: TGCCGCGTTGGCACAGGGGGCATCTATGGCTACACCTTC.